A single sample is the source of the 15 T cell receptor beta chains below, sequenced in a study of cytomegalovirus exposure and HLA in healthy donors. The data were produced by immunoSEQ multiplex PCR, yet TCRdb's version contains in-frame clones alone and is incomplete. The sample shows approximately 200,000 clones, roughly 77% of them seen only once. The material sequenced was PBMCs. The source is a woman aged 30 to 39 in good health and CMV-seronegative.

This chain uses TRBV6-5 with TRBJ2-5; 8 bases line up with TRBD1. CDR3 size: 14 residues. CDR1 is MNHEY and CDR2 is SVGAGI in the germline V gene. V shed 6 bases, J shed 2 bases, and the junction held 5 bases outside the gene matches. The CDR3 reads CASRETGGQETQYF. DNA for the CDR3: TGTGCCAGCAGGGAAACAGGGGGACAAGAGACCCAGTACTTC.

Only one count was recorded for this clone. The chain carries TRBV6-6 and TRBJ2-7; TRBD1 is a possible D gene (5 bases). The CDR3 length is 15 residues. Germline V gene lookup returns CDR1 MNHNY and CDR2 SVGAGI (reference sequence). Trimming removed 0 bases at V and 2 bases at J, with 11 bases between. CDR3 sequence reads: CASSYSPDNTYEQYF. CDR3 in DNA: TGTGCCAGCAGTTACTCCCCGGACAATACCTACGAGCAGTACTTC.

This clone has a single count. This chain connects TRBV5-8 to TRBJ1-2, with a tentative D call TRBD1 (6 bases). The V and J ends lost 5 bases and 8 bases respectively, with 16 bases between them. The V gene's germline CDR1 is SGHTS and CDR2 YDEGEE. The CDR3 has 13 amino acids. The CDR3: CASRPAGAGGYTF. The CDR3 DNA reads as TGTGCCAGCAGACCCGCGGGGGCAGGAGGCTACACCTTC.

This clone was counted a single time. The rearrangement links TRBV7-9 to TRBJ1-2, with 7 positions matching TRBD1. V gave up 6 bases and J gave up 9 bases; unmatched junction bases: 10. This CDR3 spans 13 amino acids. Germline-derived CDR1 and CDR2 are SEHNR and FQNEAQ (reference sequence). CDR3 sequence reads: CASSKTTGNRYTF. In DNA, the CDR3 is TGTGCCAGCAGTAAAACGACAGGGAATCGCTACACCTTC. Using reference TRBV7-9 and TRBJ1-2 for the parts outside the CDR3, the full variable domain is DTGVSQNPRHKITKRGQNVTFRCDPISEHNRLYWYRQTLGQGPEFLTYFQNEAQLEKSRLLSDRFSAERPKGSFSTLEIQRTEQGDSAMYLCASSKTTGNRYTFGSGTRLTVV.

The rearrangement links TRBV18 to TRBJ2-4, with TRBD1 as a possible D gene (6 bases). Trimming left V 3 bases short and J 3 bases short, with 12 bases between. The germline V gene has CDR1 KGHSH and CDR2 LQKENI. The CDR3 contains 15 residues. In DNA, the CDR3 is TGTGCCAGCTCACCCCAGGGGAGTAACAAAAACATTCAGTACTTC. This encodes CASSPQGSNKNIQYF.

In DNA, the CDR3 is TGTGCCAGCAGTTACGGGACAGGGCTCAAAGTTGATGGCTACACCTTC. Its translation is CASSYGTGLKVDGYTF. The chain carries TRBV6-5 and TRBJ1-2; 9 bases are a match to TRBD1. The ends lost 2 bases at V and 6 bases at J; junction bases unmatched: 10. CDR1 and CDR2 (germline): MNHEY, SVGAGI. The CDR3 totals 16 residues.

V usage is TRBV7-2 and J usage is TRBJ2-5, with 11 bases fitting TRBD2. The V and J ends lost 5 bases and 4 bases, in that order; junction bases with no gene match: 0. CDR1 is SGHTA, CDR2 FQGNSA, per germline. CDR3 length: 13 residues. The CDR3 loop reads CASSTSGGETQYF. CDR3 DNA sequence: TGTGCCAGCAGCACTAGCGGGGGAGAGACCCAGTACTTC.

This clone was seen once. CDR3 protein: CASSLQGPMETQYF. CDR3 DNA sequence: TGTGCCAGCAGTTTACAGGGGCCTATGGAGACCCAGTACTTC. The V call is TRBV28, the J call TRBJ2-5, with a possible D match to TRBD1 (6 bases). CDR1 MDHEN and CDR2 SYDVKM come from the germline V gene. The CDR3 totals 14 residues. V lost 2 bases and J lost 5, with 12 bases in between.

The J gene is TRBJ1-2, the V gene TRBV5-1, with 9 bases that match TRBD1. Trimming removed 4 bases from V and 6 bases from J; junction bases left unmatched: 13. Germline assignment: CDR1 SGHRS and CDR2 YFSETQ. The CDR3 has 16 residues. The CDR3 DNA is TGCGCCAGCAGCCCTCGGACAGGGGCTTATAGTCATGGCTACACCTTC. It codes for CASSPRTGAYSHGYTF.

The CDR3 spells CASSFRQVFGNTIYF. CDR3 DNA sequence: TGTGCCAGCAGCTTTAGACAGGTCTTTGGAAACACCATATATTTT. This sequence joins TRBV5-6 and TRBJ1-3; tentative D call: TRBD1 (6 bases). Trimming pared 2 bases from V and 3 bases from J, leaving 12 bases between. Germline V lookup: CDR1 SGHDT, CDR2 YYEEEE. The CDR3 has 15 residues.

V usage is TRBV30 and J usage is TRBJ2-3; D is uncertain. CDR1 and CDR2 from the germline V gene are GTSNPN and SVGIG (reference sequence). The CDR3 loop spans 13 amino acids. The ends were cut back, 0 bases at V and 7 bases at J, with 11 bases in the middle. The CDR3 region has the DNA TGTGCCTGGAGTGTGAGCGAGAGCAATACGCAGTATTTT. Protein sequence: CAWSVSESNTQYF.

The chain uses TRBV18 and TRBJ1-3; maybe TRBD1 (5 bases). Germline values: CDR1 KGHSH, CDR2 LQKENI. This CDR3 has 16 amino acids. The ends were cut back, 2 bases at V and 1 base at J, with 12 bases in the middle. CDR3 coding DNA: TGTGCCAGCTCACCATACGAGGGGACTTCTGGAAACACCATATATTTT. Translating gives CASSPYEGTSGNTIYF.

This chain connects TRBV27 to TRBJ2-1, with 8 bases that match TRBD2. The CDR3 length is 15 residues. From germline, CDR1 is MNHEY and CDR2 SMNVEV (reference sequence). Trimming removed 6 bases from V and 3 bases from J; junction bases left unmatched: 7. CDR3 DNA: TGTGCCAGCAGATTCAGCGGGGGCTACTACAATGAGCAGTTCTTC. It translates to CASRFSGGYYNEQFF.

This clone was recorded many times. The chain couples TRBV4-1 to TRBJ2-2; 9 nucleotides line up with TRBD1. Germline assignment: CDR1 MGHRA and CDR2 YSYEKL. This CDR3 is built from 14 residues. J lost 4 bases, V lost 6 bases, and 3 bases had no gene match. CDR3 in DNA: TGCGCCAGCAGGGGACAGGGCGTCACCGGGGAGCTGTTTTTT. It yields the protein CASRGQGVTGELFF.

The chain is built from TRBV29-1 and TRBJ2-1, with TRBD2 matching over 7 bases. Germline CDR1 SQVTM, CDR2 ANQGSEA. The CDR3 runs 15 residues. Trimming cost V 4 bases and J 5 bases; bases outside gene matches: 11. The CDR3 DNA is TGCAGCGTTGGTAATAGGCTAGCGGAGCACAATGAGCAGTTCTTC. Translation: CSVGNRLAEHNEQFF.